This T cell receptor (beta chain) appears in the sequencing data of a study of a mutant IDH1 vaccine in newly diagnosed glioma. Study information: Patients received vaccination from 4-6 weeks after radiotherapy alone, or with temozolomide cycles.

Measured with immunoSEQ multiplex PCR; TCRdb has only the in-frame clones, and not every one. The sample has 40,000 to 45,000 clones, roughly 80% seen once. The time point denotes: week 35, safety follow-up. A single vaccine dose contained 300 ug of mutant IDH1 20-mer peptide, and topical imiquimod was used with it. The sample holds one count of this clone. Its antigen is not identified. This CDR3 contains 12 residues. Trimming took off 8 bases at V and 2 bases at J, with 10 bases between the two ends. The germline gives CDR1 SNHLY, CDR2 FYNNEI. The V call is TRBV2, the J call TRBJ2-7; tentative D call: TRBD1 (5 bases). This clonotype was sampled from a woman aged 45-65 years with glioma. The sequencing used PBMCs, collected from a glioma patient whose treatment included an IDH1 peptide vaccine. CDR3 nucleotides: TGTGCCAGCTTGGAAGGGGCCTACGAGCAGTACTTC. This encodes CASLEGAYEQYF. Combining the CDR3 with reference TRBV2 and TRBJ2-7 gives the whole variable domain EPEVTQTPSHQVTQMGQEVILRCVPISNHLYFYWYRQILGQKVEFLVSFYNNEISEKSEIFDDQFSVERPDGSNFTLKIRSTKLEDSAMYFCASLEGAYEQYFGPGTRLTVT.